These 10 T cell receptor beta chains were all obtained from the same sample, sequenced in a study of cytomegalovirus exposure and HLA in healthy donors. PCR was performed using 60 Vbeta and 13 Jbeta primers. Only in-frame clones appear in the TCRdb table, and some are missing; sequencing was by immunoSEQ multiplex PCR. The sample lists about 130,000 clones; 74% were seen once. The sample comprised PBMCs. All receptors come from a young man in good health and CMV-seropositive.

The CDR3 protein is CASSQDQVAGEQYF. The CDR3 coding sequence is TGCGCCAGCAGCCAAGACCAGGTGGCAGGGGAGCAGTACTTC. The chain uses TRBV4-1 and TRBJ2-7, with D possibly matching TRBD1 (5 bases). Looked up from germline, CDR1 is MGHRA and CDR2 is YSYEKL. Trimming stripped 0 bases from V and 7 bases from J, with 13 bases between. CDR3 length: 14 amino acids.

The chain joins TRBV9 to TRBJ2-7, with 7 bases matching TRBD2. There are 14 residues in the CDR3. V dropped 4 bases and J dropped 5; count of bases not matched to a gene: 9. Germline V CDR1 and CDR2: SGDLS, YYNGEE. CDR3 sequence (DNA): TGTGCCAGCAGCCTCCCCGGGACTACAAACGAGCAGTACTTC. Its protein product is CASSLPGTTNEQYF.

This clone was recorded only once. V is TRBV7-2 and J is TRBJ1-2, with TRBD1 as a possible D gene (6 bases). CDR1 and CDR2 from the germline V gene are SGHTA and FQGNSA. V lost 4 bases and J 4 bases, leaving 10 bases between the germline ends. This CDR3 has 13 amino acids. CDR3 residues: CASSSTGPYGYTF. The CDR3 region has the DNA TGTGCCAGCAGCTCGACAGGCCCCTATGGCTACACCTTC.

The chain combines TRBV19 with TRBJ2-1; unclear D gene. CDR3 length equals 14 residues. Germline-derived CDR1 and CDR2 are LNHDA and SQIVND (reference sequence). V lost 2 bases to trimming and J lost 2 bases, with 7 bases between them. The CDR3 nucleotides read TGTGCCAGTAGTATACGGGTAGCCTACAATGAGCAGTTCTTC. Protein sequence: CASSIRVAYNEQFF.

The chain links TRBV5-1 to TRBJ2-1, with a weak D call TRBD2 (5 bases). Trimming took off 2 bases at V and 1 base at J, with 10 bases between the two ends. This CDR3 comprises 15 residues. Germline V lookup: CDR1 SGHRS, CDR2 YFSETQ. In DNA, the CDR3 is TGCGCCAGCAGCTTAACTAGGGAGTCCTACAATGAGCAGTTCTTC. Amino acid sequence: CASSLTRESYNEQFF.

This chain uses TRBV19 with TRBJ1-5, with 8 bases fitting TRBD1. CDR3 length equals 17 residues. The ends lost 5 bases at V and 7 bases at J; junction bases unmatched: 16. Germline V gene sequence: CDR1 LNHDA, CDR2 SQIVND (reference sequence). Here the CDR3 DNA reads TGTGCCAGTAGTCCCATCCCCTATCAGGGGGCTGGGCAGCCCCAGCATTTT. This codes for CASSPIPYQGAGQPQHF.

The chain joins TRBV4-1 to TRBJ2-5, with TRBD1 identical over 8 bases. CDR1 is MGHRA, CDR2 YSYEKL, per germline. CDR3 length equals 16 residues. The V gene end was trimmed by 4 bases and the J gene end by 0 bases; junction bases not matched to a gene: 7. This CDR3 reads CASSRGQGSDQETQYF. CDR3 DNA sequence: TGCGCCAGCAGCCGTGGACAGGGCTCGGACCAAGAGACCCAGTACTTC.

This clone was picked up a small number of times. The V and J genes are TRBV5-4 and TRBJ1-5; D remains ambiguous. Germline CDR1 SGHNT, CDR2 YYREEE (reference sequence). The CDR3 runs 16 residues. The V end was cut by 6 bases, the J end by 0 bases, with 16 bases between. CDR3 residues: CASNFNSKYSNQPQHF. CDR3 coding DNA: TGTGCCAGCAACTTCAACAGCAAGTATAGCAATCAGCCCCAGCATTTT.

The sample holds one count of this clone. The chain combines TRBV11-3 with TRBJ1-4; TRBD1 agrees at 7 bases. Germline CDR1 SGHNT, CDR2 YENEEA. Trimming took 5 bases from V and 0 from J; bases not matched to a gene: 3. CDR3 length: 15 amino acids. CDR3 DNA sequence: TGTGCCAGCAGCGAACAGGGGACAACTAATGAAAAACTGTTTTTT. Translated: CASSEQGTTNEKLFF.

This clone was observed a single time. J is TRBJ2-7 and V is TRBV27, with D perhaps TRBD1 (7 bases). CDR1 MNHEY and CDR2 SMNVEV come from the germline V gene (reference sequence). The CDR3 loop spans 16 amino acids. V was trimmed by 3 bases and J by 3 bases, leaving 18 bases between them. This CDR3 is CASSFSGDSRLYEQYF. The CDR3, as DNA: TGTGCCAGCAGTTTCTCGGGGGACAGCCGACTCTACGAGCAGTACTTC.